Below are 10 T cell receptor beta chains sequenced from a single sample in a study of spatial heterogeneity in lung cancer. One entry per CDR3 protein results from TCRdb running MiXCR on the 5' RACE reads. The table records 2,000 to 3,000 distinct CDR3 sequences, 4.4% of them present only once. The sample's time point: sample taken at primary tumor resection. Unsorted whole RNA samples from tumor, nontumor lung or frozen PBMC were sequenced. The specimen comprised normal lung tissue next to the tumor, sampled at surgery. The origin of the receptors is a female donor with early-stage non-small cell lung cancer.

This clonotype is termed medium-sized. Because the library targeted alpha chains, this beta chain is an off-target read whose size means little. The rearrangement links TRBV3-1 to TRBJ2-7; either TRBD1 or TRBD2 may fit D (7 bases each). CDR3 length: 13 amino acids. V was shortened by 1 base and J by 7 bases, with 11 bases between the two germline ends. Per germline, CDR1 LGHDT and CDR2 YNNKEL (reference sequence). DNA for the CDR3: TGTGCCAGCAGCCAAGTCAGGGGGGGAGAGCAGTACGTC. The encoded protein is CASSQVRGGEQYV.

This clonotype has a handful of counts. This beta chain is an off-target read within a library intended for alpha chains, so its frequency means little. The chain couples TRBV10-3 to TRBJ2-7; D assignment may be TRBD1 or TRBD2 (5 bases each). The CDR3 totals 16 residues. CDR1 and CDR2 (germline): ENHRY, SYGVKD. V lost 3 bases and J lost 2, with 17 bases in between. The CDR3 nucleotides read TGTGCCATCAGTGACCCCGACGGGAAGGGGACCTACGAGCAGTACTTC. Translated, it gives CAISDPDGKGTYEQYF.

This clonotype qualifies as medium-sized (0.01 to 0.1%). For a library built for alpha chains, this beta chain is a stray read; little rests on its size. CDR3 in DNA: TGTGCCAGCAGCACCCGAGATGAGGGTGGGGAGACCCAGTACTTC. The encoded protein is CASSTRDEGGETQYF. The V and J genes are TRBV11-3 and TRBJ2-5; possibly TRBD2 for D (5 bases). CDR3 length equals 15 residues. CDR1 is SGHNT and CDR2 is YENEEA in the germline V gene. V was clipped by 5 bases and J by 5 bases, with 18 bases between them.

In its sample, this clonotype ranks as medium-sized. This beta chain came through as a stray read in a library set up for alpha chains, and its size says little. The rearrangement links TRBV7-3 to TRBJ2-4; 8 nucleotides match TRBD2. Germline V gene lookup returns CDR1 SGHTA and CDR2 FQGTGA. The CDR3 consists of 14 residues. V gave up 2 bases and J gave up 6 bases; unmatched junction bases: 3. The CDR3 is CASSLAGGRNIQYF. CDR3 nucleotides: TGTGCCAGCAGCTTAGCGGGAGGTAGAAACATTCAGTACTTC.

This clonotype qualifies as medium-sized (0.01 to 0.1%). This beta chain is a stray sequence in a library constructed for alpha chains; its clone size is not meaningful. This rearrangement joins TRBV27 to TRBJ2-7, with a possible D match to TRBD2 (5 bases). The V and J ends lost 0 bases and 3 bases respectively, with 9 bases between them. The CDR3 has 14 residues. Germline assignment: CDR1 MNHEY and CDR2 SMNVEV (reference sequence). This CDR3 is CASSLSAAGYEQYF. As DNA, the CDR3 is TGTGCCAGCAGTTTATCGGCGGCGGGCTACGAGCAGTACTTC.

By frequency in the sample, this clonotype is large. As an off-target read in a library built for alpha chains, this beta chain has a frequency of little significance. The J gene is TRBJ2-1, the V gene TRBV28; 12 nucleotides align to TRBD2. This CDR3 is built from 14 residues. V shed 4 bases and J 10 bases; nucleotides not matched to a gene: 5. Germline CDR1 MDHEN, CDR2 SYDVKM. In DNA, the CDR3 is TGTGCCAGCAGTTCTCCGGGACTAGCGGGCGAGCAGTTCTTC. This sequence encodes CASSSPGLAGEQFF.

In its sample, this clonotype is medium-sized. For a library built for alpha chains, this beta chain is a stray read; little rests on its size. The chain carries TRBV12-3 or TRBV12-4 and TRBJ2-6, with TRBD1 matching over 10 bases. V lost 6 bases, J lost 0 bases, and 5 bases stayed unmatched. This CDR3 is 17 amino acids long. For the CDR3, the DNA is TGTGCCAGCAGCCTCTGGGACAGGGGCTCTGGGGCCAACGTCCTGACTTTC. This codes for CASSLWDRGSGANVLTF.

This clonotype is labeled medium-sized. Found in a library prepared for alpha chains, this beta chain is an off-target read, and its abundance has little meaning. V gene TRBV11-2 combines with J gene TRBJ1-6; no clear D gene. Germline CDR1 is SGHAT and CDR2 is FQNNGV. Trimming took 5 bases from V and 0 from J, leaving 26 bases between them. The CDR3 extends over 21 amino acids. The CDR3 protein is CASSLSPSQSPRSSYNSPLHF. DNA for the CDR3: TGTGCCAGCAGCCTTAGCCCGTCCCAGAGCCCTCGGAGCTCCTATAATTCACCCCTCCACTTT.

To note about this clonotype: This beta chain slipped into a library made for alpha chains as a stray read, so its size is not meaningful. The V gene is TRBV20-1, the J gene TRBJ1-1, with 9 bases that match TRBD1. CDR1 DFQATT and CDR2 SNEGSKA come from the germline V gene (reference sequence). The CDR3 is made up of 15 amino acids. Trimming removed 0 bases from V and 10 bases from J; junction bases left unmatched: 12. The CDR3 here is CSAREVGQGGRGAFF. DNA of the CDR3: TGCAGTGCTAGAGAGGTGGGACAGGGTGGACGGGGAGCTTTCTTT.

Relative to its sample, this clonotype is medium-sized (0.01 to 0.1%). This beta chain represents an off-target read in a library built for alpha chains; its size is of limited meaning. V is TRBV2 and J is TRBJ2-4; D might be TRBD2 (6 bases). V lost 3 bases and J lost 9, with 12 bases in between. Germline assignment: CDR1 SNHLY and CDR2 FYNNEI. The CDR3 totals 13 residues. Written as DNA, the CDR3 is TGTGCCAGCAGTGACCAGCTCGGGGGCATTCAGTACTTC. Translation gives CASSDQLGGIQYF.